This T cell receptor (beta chain) was sequenced during a study of cytomegalovirus exposure and HLA in healthy donors. Across the whole study: An earlier analysis found roughly 110 million unique TCR beta sequences from around 180 million T cells.

Findings of the study overall: The likely explanation for a cluster of highly shared sequence variants was sequencing artifact. A later analysis found TCR association rates differed by HLA locus, highest for DRB1 and lowest for HLA-C.

Donors counted as nominally healthy when sampled, yet unrecorded immune exposures were likely. For this clone: Its matching antigen is unknown.

Both 60 Vbeta primers and 13 Jbeta primers went into the PCR. The protocol was immunoSEQ multiplex PCR, while the TCRdb copy is restricted to in-frame clones and leaves out a portion. The table includes about 200,000 clones, around three quarters detected once. The CDR3 consists of 15 residues. V was shortened by 1 base and J by 4 bases, with 13 bases between the two germline ends. CDR1 SGHRS and CDR2 YFSETQ come from the germline V gene. V usage is TRBV5-1 and J usage is TRBJ2-3; weak D call: TRBD2 (6 bases). The sample was PBMCs. This receptor was identified in a man aged 25-40 years in good health and CMV-seronegative. The CDR3 loop is CASSLNGGTPDTQYF. The CDR3, as DNA: TGCGCCAGCAGCTTGAACGGGGGAACCCCAGATACGCAGTATTTT.